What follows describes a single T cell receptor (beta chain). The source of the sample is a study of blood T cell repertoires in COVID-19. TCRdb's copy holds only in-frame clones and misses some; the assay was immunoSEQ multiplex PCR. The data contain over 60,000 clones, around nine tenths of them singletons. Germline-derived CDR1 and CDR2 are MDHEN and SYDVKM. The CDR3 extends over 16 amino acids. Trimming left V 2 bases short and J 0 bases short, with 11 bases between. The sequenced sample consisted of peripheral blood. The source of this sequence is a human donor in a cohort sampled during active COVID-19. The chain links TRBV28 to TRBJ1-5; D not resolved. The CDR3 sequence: CASSLIRTNSNQPQHF. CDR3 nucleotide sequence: TGTGCCAGCAGTTTAATCAGAACTAATAGCAATCAGCCCCAGCATTTT.